This T cell receptor beta chain was recorded in a study of shared clonotypes between healthy human individuals. Across the study: The composition of the donors was a couple of women and three men aged 18 to 49. Overall study results and limits: The study drew on few donors, limiting represented genetic and exposure-history diversity. Non-shared clonotypes were found to have lower generation probabilities than the clonotypes that were shared by all four of the sorted-subset donors.

Here immunoSEQ multiplex PCR was the method, and the copy in TCRdb shows in-frame clones only, minus some. Among 500,000 or so clones listed, 95% to 97% were seen once. With respect to this clone: What it binds is not known.

The germline V gene encodes CDR1 LNHNV and CDR2 YYDKDF (reference sequence). The V and J ends lost 0 bases and 0 bases, in that order; junction bases with no gene match: 4. This CDR3 has 17 amino acids. The TCR was taken from a woman in her twenties or thirties in good health. The chain couples TRBV15 to TRBJ2-7; 11 nucleotides line up with TRBD2. Specimen: naive CD4+ T cells sorted from blood. The subset: CD45RA+ positively selected. CDR3 sequence: CATSRDRGTSGSYEQYF. CDR3 nucleotide sequence: TGTGCCACCAGCAGAGATCGCGGGACTAGCGGCTCCTACGAGCAGTACTTC.